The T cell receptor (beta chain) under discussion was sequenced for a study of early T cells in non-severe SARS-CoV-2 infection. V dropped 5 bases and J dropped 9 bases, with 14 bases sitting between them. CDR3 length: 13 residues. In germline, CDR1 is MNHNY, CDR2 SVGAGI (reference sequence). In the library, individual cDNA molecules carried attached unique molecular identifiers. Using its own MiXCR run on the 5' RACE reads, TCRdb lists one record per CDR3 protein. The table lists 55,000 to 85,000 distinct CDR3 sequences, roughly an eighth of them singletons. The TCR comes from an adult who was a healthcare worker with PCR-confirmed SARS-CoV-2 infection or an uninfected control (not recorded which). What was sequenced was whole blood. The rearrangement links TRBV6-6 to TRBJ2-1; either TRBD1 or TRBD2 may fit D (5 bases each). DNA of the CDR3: TGTGCCAGCAGTCCCCATAGTGGGGGTGAGCAGTTCTTC. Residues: CASSPHSGGEQFF.